Below are 25 T cell receptor beta chains sequenced from a single sample in a study of blood T cell repertoires in COVID-19. TCRdb keeps only in-frame clones here, not all; method: immunoSEQ multiplex PCR. There are under 300,000 clones in the sample; around 87% occur only once, and approximately 7.2% lies in the top ten. The material sequenced was peripheral blood. These receptors all stem from a woman in her 70s with active or convalescent COVID-19.

About this clone: This sample also contains other DNA sequences that code for the same CDR3. The rearrangement joins TRBV6-2 or TRBV6-3 to TRBJ2-5; D unclear. Germline assignment: CDR1 MNHEY and CDR2 SVGEGT. Deletions cut 5 bases from V and 5 bases from J, with 6 bases between. CDR3 length: 11 amino acids. CDR3 sequence reads: CASSQSETQYF. DNA for the CDR3: TGTGCCAGCAGTCAGTCGGAGACCCAGTACTTC.

This chain uses TRBV29-1 with TRBJ2-1; D possibly corresponds to TRBD2 (5 bases). The CDR3 totals 14 residues. CDR1 is SQVTM, CDR2 ANQGSEA, per germline. Trimming shortened V by 7 bases and J by 0 bases, and 13 bases separated the two germline ends. The DNA for the CDR3 is TGCAGCGCCACACGACTACTCTCCTACAATGAGCAGTTCTTC. It codes for CSATRLLSYNEQFF.

This clone was seen only once. The V call is TRBV29-1, the J call TRBJ1-1; TRBD1 agrees at 8 bases. The trim removed 7 bases at V and 6 bases at J, leaving 7 bases unmatched. Germline V lookup: CDR1 SQVTM, CDR2 ANQGSEA. CDR3 length: 12 amino acids. The CDR3 here is CSAVQGVSEAFF. As DNA, the CDR3 is TGCAGCGCTGTACAGGGGGTTTCTGAAGCTTTCTTT. Together with reference TRBV29-1 and TRBJ1-1, the CDR3 gives the full variable domain: SAVISQKPSRDICQRGTSLTIQCQVDSQVTMMFWYRQQPGQSLTLIATANQGSEATYESGFVIDKFPISRPNLTFSTLTVSNMSPEDSSIYLCSAVQGVSEAFFGQGTRLTVV.

As for this clone: In the same sample, other DNA sequences code for this CDR3. The chain carries TRBV9 and TRBJ1-1; D is perhaps TRBD1 (5 bases). The CDR3 has 13 residues. The germline CDR1 and CDR2 sequences are SGDLS and YYNGEE. Trimming pared 1 base from V and 4 bases from J, leaving 8 bases between. CDR3 protein: CASSVLGGTEAFF. DNA for the CDR3: TGTGCCAGCAGCGTACTGGGGGGCACTGAAGCTTTCTTT.

This chain joins TRBV6-5 and TRBJ1-2; no clear D gene. CDR3 length equals 11 residues. Germline loops: CDR1 MNHEY, CDR2 SVGAGI. Trimming took off 8 bases at V and 5 bases at J, with 9 bases between the two ends. The CDR3 bases are TGTGCCAGCCGAGGAGGGTATGGCTACACCTTC. It translates to CASRGGYGYTF.

V usage is TRBV7-2 and J usage is TRBJ2-3, with D perhaps matching TRBD2 (7 bases). CDR3 length: 15 amino acids. The germline V gene encodes CDR1 SGHTA and CDR2 FQGNSA. Trimming stripped 1 base from V and 2 bases from J, with 10 bases between. The CDR3 spells CASSLGAGATDTQYF. The CDR3 DNA follows: TGTGCCAGCAGCTTAGGGGCGGGGGCCACAGATACGCAGTATTTT.

The CDR3 nucleotides read TGTGCCAGCAGCTTAGCCTCCTGGAGGGACTATGGCTACACCTTC. Amino acids: CASSLASWRDYGYTF. The chain is built from TRBV7-9 and TRBJ1-2; D is ambiguous. This CDR3 region has 15 residues. Per germline, CDR1 SEHNR and CDR2 FQNEAQ (reference sequence). The V gene lost 0 bases and the J gene lost 3 bases, with 11 bases spanning the gap.

The V gene is TRBV15, the J gene TRBJ2-2, with no clear D. The CDR3 covers 13 residues. Germline CDR1 and CDR2: LNHNV and YYDKDF (reference sequence). V was clipped by 1 base and J by 6 bases, with 6 bases between them. CDR3 coding DNA: TGTGCCACCAGCAGAGTTTCGGCCGGGGAGCTGTTTTTT. It encodes CATSRVSAGELFF.

This clone was seen a single time. The gene calls are TRBV5-1 and TRBJ1-2; TRBD1 agrees at 8 bases. V lost 4 bases and J lost 6; bases outside the gene matches: 11. Germline lookup yields CDR1 SGHRS and CDR2 YFSETQ. This CDR3 has 15 residues. The CDR3 loop reads CASSVISDRVDGYTF. The CDR3, as DNA: TGCGCCAGCAGCGTTATCTCGGACAGGGTGGATGGCTACACCTTC.

The rearrangement joins TRBV5-6 to TRBJ2-7, with D possibly TRBD2 on 5 matching bases. Trimming stripped 6 bases from V and 4 bases from J, with 8 bases between. The CDR3 covers 11 residues. Germline V CDR1 and CDR2: SGHDT, YYEEEE. In DNA form, the CDR3 reads TGTGCCAGCAAGGAGGCTTACGAGCAGTACTTC. Its protein is CASKEAYEQYF.

This clone was picked up many times. The chain has TRBV2 and TRBJ1-1; D perhaps matches TRBD1 (5 bases). CDR1 is SNHLY, CDR2 FYNNEI, per germline. CDR3 size: 13 residues. The V gene lost 3 bases and the J gene lost 7 bases, with 12 bases spanning the gap. The CDR3, as DNA: TGTGCCAGCAGTGAGGCCAGGGTGCGTGAAGCTTTCTTT. It yields the protein CASSEARVREAFF.

The CDR3 bases are TGTGCCAGCAGCCAAGAAAAGGGCGGCGTCGCGGGTTCACCCCTCCACTTT. Its protein is CASSQEKGGVAGSPLHF. The V call is TRBV3-1 (or the pseudogene TRBV3-2), the J call TRBJ1-6; no definite D call. V was trimmed by 0 bases and J by 9 bases, leaving 18 bases between them. Germline V gene lookup returns CDR1 LGHDT and CDR2 YNNKEL (reference sequence). The CDR3 has 17 residues.

This clone was found once. In nucleotides, the CDR3 is TGTGCCAGCTGCGAGACTGCCGTGGGGCACACCATATATTTT. Protein sequence: CASCETAVGHTIYF. The chain combines TRBV11-2 with TRBJ1-3, with a weak D call TRBD1 (5 bases). V dropped 8 bases and J dropped 8 bases, with 19 bases sitting between them. Germline assignment: CDR1 SGHAT and CDR2 FQNNGV. The CDR3 is 14 residues long.

V and J are TRBV7-2 and TRBJ2-1; a possible D gene is TRBD2 (6 bases). Per the germline V gene, CDR1 is SGHTA and CDR2 is FQGNSA. Trimming stripped 4 bases from V and 10 bases from J, with 14 bases between. CDR3 length: 13 amino acids. CDR3 sequence (DNA): TGTGCCAGCAGCTCGGAGGGGTGGGGGGAGCAGTTCTTC. Its protein product is CASSSEGWGEQFF.

This clone was recorded once. The rearrangement joins TRBV7-9 to TRBJ2-3, with TRBD1 as a possible D gene (5 bases). CDR1 is SEHNR and CDR2 is FQNEAQ in the germline V gene (reference sequence). The CDR3 spans 14 residues. V shed 3 bases and J shed 0 bases, with 7 bases lying between them. The chain's CDR3 is CASSFRQSTDTQYF. The CDR3 DNA reads as TGTGCCAGCAGCTTTCGACAGAGCACAGATACGCAGTATTTT.

This sequence joins TRBV11-2 and TRBJ2-2; no firm D call. The V gene lost 6 bases and the J gene lost 0 bases, with 8 bases spanning the gap. CDR1 and CDR2 (germline): SGHAT, FQNNGV. The CDR3 sequence is 14 residues long. This CDR3 is CASSREANTGELFF. The CDR3 bases are TGTGCCAGCAGTAGAGAGGCGAACACCGGGGAGCTGTTTTTT.

This chain links TRBV28 with TRBJ1-1, with a weak D call TRBD1 (5 bases). The germline V gene encodes CDR1 MDHEN and CDR2 SYDVKM. With 8 bases removed from V and 0 bases from J, the gap between germline ends came to 13 bases. The CDR3 covers 14 residues. The CDR3 DNA reads TGTGCCAGCGGATCCCTAGGGGTGAACACTGAAGCTTTCTTT. It encodes CASGSLGVNTEAFF.

This chain uses TRBV7-2 with TRBJ1-2; no reliable D call. Per the germline V gene, CDR1 is SGHTA and CDR2 is FQGNSA. The CDR3 is 14 amino acids. Trimming removed 0 bases at V and 8 bases at J, with 13 bases between. CDR3 sequence reads: CASSLASAEGGYTF. As DNA, the CDR3 is TGTGCCAGCAGCTTAGCCAGTGCCGAGGGCGGCTACACCTTC.

The chain carries TRBV12-5 and TRBJ1-1, with 8 positions matching TRBD1. The CDR3 runs 14 residues. Germline CDR1 reads LGHNT; CDR2 reads FRNRAP. The trim removed 7 bases at V and 1 base at J, leaving 5 bases unmatched. As DNA, the CDR3 is TGTGCTAGTGAAAAAGACAGGGGGAACACTGAAGCTTTCTTT. Translation: CASEKDRGNTEAFF.

V and J are TRBV9 and TRBJ1-1; D possibly corresponds to TRBD1 (5 bases). CDR3 length: 17 residues. With 0 bases removed from V and 5 bases from J, the gap between germline ends came to 20 bases. In germline, CDR1 is SGDLS, CDR2 YYNGEE. CDR3 amino acids: CASSVASGEGPYTEAFF. DNA of the CDR3: TGTGCCAGCAGCGTAGCTAGCGGGGAGGGACCTTATACTGAAGCTTTCTTT.

This chain joins TRBV24-1 and TRBJ2-2, with 7 bases fitting TRBD2. The germline V gene encodes CDR1 KGHDR and CDR2 SFDVKD. V dropped 9 bases and J dropped 6; count of bases not matched to a gene: 3. The CDR3 is 12 amino acids. The CDR3 DNA follows: TGTGCCACCCGGGGGGATTCCGGGGAGCTGTTTTTT. Its protein product is CATRGDSGELFF.

This clone was recorded only once. The chain has TRBV19 and TRBJ1-2; D uncertain. Germline V lookup: CDR1 LNHDA, CDR2 SQIVND (reference sequence). V was clipped by 2 bases and J by 7 bases, with 14 bases between them. This CDR3 is built from 14 residues. Here the CDR3 reads CASSITPSIGGYTF. The CDR3 nucleotides are TGTGCCAGTAGTATAACCCCCTCCATCGGTGGCTACACCTTC.

The V and J genes are TRBV7-8 and TRBJ2-2; tentative D call: TRBD1 (6 bases). CDR1 SGHVS and CDR2 FQNEAQ come from the germline V gene. The V and J ends lost 3 bases and 5 bases respectively, with 10 bases between them. The CDR3 has 14 amino acids. CDR3 nucleotides: TGTGCCAGCAGCTTGACAGGCGGTACCGGGGAGCTGTTTTTT. This translates into CASSLTGGTGELFF.

The V call is TRBV2, the J call TRBJ1-4; TRBD1 agrees at 9 bases. The CDR3 is made up of 15 amino acids. CDR1 and CDR2 (germline): SNHLY, FYNNEI. Germline trimming cut 5 bases from V and 7 bases from J; bases unmatched to any gene: 8. The CDR3 coding sequence is TGTGCCAGCAGTACGACAGGGGGTAGGGTTGAAAAACTGTTTTTT. Residues: CASSTTGGRVEKLFF. The full variable domain, with the rest looked up from reference TRBV2 and TRBJ1-4, is EPEVTQTPSHQVTQMGQEVILRCVPISNHLYFYWYRQILGQKVEFLVSFYNNEISEKSEIFDDQFSVERPDGSNFTLKIRSTKLEDSAMYFCASSTTGGRVEKLFFGSGTQLSVL.

The rearrangement links TRBV25-1 to TRBJ1-2; TRBD1 matches at 9 bases. This CDR3 contains 15 residues. V dropped 3 bases and J dropped 5; count of bases not matched to a gene: 7. From germline, CDR1 is MGHDK and CDR2 SYGVNS. The CDR3 DNA follows: TGTGCCAGCAGTGATCCCGGACAGGGGAGGTATGGCTACACCTTC. This gives the protein CASSDPGQGRYGYTF.